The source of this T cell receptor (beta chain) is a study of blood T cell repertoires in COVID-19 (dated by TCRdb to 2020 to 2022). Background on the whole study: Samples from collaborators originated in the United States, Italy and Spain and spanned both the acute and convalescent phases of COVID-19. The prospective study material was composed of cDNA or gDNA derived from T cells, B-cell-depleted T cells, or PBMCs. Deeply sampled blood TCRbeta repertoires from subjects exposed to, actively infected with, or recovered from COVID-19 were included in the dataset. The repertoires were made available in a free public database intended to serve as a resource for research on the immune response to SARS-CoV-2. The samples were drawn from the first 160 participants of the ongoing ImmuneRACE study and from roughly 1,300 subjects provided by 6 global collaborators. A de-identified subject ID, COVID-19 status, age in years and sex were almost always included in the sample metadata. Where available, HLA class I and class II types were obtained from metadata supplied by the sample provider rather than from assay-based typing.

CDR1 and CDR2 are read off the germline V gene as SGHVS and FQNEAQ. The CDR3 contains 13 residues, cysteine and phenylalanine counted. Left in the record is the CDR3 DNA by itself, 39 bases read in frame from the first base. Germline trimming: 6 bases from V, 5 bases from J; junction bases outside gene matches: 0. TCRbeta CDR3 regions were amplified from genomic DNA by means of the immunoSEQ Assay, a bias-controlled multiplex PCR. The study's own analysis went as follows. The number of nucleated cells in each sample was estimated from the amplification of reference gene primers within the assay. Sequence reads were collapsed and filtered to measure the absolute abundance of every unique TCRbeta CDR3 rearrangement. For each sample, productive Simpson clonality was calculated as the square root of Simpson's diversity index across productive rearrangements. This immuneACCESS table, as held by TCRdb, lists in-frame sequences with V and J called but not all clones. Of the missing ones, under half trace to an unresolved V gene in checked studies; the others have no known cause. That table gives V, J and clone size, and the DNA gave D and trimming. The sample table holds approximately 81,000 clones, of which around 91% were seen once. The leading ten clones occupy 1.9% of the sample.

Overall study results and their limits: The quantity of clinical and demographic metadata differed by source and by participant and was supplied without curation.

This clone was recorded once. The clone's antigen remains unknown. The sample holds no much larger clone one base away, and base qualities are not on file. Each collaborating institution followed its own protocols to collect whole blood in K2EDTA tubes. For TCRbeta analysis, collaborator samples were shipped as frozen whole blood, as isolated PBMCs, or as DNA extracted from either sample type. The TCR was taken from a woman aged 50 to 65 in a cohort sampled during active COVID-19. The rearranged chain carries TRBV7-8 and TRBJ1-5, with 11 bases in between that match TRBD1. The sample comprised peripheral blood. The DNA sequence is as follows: TGTGCCAGCAGGGGACAGGGGGATCAGCCCCAGCATTTT. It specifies CASRGQGDQPQHF.